The entry below gives a single T cell receptor beta chain sequence along with its context. The specificity of this receptor is unknown. Base qualities are not recorded, but no much larger clone differs from it by a single base. Sequencing took place on an Illumina NovaSeq 6000. cDNA libraries for TCRalpha and TCRbeta were prepared by 5'RACE using constant-segment primers, with sample barcodes and unique molecular identifiers added. RNA was extracted from every sample with Trizol reagent. Amplification of the libraries took two PCR steps, and the second step added a second sample barcode plus Illumina TruSeq adapters. Sequencing of libraries was performed on an Illumina NovaSeq with 2 x 150 bp paired-end reads. The source study handled its data this way. Demultiplexing of reads and collapsing into UMI-guided consensus sequences were performed with migec v1.2.7. Using mixcr v2.1.11, UMI consensuses were aligned to TRA and TRB V and J templates and then assembled into clonotypes. A clonotype was counted as expanded or contracted only if both edgeR and NoisET called the change significant, with noise models trained on biological replicates. For edgeR calls, the thresholds were a false discovery rate-adjusted p below 0.01 and a log2 fold-change of 1. PCA with hierarchical clustering of max-normalized trajectories of the 1000 most abundant clonotypes was used as exploratory dynamics analysis. Each responding clone was given a CD4 or CD8 phenotype based on the CD4+ and CD8+ repertoires, which had been sequenced separately. TCRdb cleaned the public reads at Q25 with fastp, built clones with MiXCR and kept in-frame beta chains. Each CDR3 protein gets just one entry, which takes the most common genes and DNA from the rows behind it. These V and J calls are TCRdb output, not the study's own analysis. The sample table shows 200,000 to 250,000 distinct CDR3 sequences, and about 9.2% are seen once. The ten most abundant clones make up roughly 4% of the sample.

Ficoll-Paque density gradient centrifugation was used to isolate PBMCs. The entry originates in a study of T-cell memory formation after mild COVID-19 (dated by TCRdb to the early 2020s). Broadly, across the study: TCR sequence clusters from the two donors were found to be largely donor specific. In a couple of donors, T-cell clones that expanded and contracted after mild COVID-19 were tracked by sequencing TCRalpha and TCRbeta repertoires over time. Two young, previously healthy adult volunteers, one female and one male, were included in the cohort.

What the research found in general, with its limitations: The detection of some responding clones in pre-infection memory suggests that pre-existing cross-reactive memory T cells joined the SARS-CoV-2 response. Contracting CD4+ clones appeared mostly in the CM and EM memory subsets, whereas CD8+ clones were enriched in EMRA. From day 15 to 85, contracting clones showed balanced CD4/CD8 phenotypes, whereas a second wave of clones that expanded from day 15 to 37 leaned towards CD4+. Only two mild cases were covered by the study, and larger cohorts that include severe cases with pre-infection samples were considered necessary. Whether the second-wave clones peaking on day 37 were SARS-CoV-2 specific was not confirmed.

The CDR3 covers 12 residues, taking in both the cysteine and the valine. Just CDR3 DNA is preserved here, 36 bases in frame from base 1. Looking up the germline V gene (reference sequence) yields CDR1 SGHKS and CDR2 YYEKEE. V loses 0 bases, J loses 6 bases, and the germline ends lie 7 bases apart. This TCR was sampled from a man aged 18 to 30 who had mild COVID-19 (a few samples of this study predate the infection). The sample titles of this study are shuffled in the database, so cell type and time point are left out; the donor was told from shared clones. The specimen was PBMCs or a T cell subset sorted from them (not recorded which). The sequence is built from TRBV5-5 and TRBJ2-7, with no D gene named confidently. This receptor has the CDR3 CASSLAVGEQYV. The base sequence is TGTGCCAGCAGCTTGGCGGTGGGCGAGCAGTACGTC.